This TCR beta chain was sequenced in a study of graft-versus-host responses after intestinal transplantation. Study as a whole: Anti-thymocyte globulin induction preceded three to four years of tacrolimus and steroid maintenance in all recipients.

Some clones are missing from TCRdb's copy, which holds only in-frame ones; the method was immunoSEQ multiplex PCR. The repertoire holds around 13,000 clones, with approximately 85% as singletons. Only one count was recorded for this clone. Its antigen is not known. Regarding the study as a whole: HvG clone declines early post-transplant were associated with peak circulating GvH levels. There were GvH clones found in recipient marrow, and some of them appeared first in ileum or blood. Allograft clonal ratios (graft-versus-host to host-versus-graft) were high in patients who had graft-donor T cell macrochimerism.

V lost 5 bases, J lost 0 bases, and 20 bases lay in between. CDR1 LNHDA and CDR2 SQIVND come from the germline V gene (reference sequence). This CDR3 comprises 18 residues. This TCR derives from a human patient who received an intestinal transplant, so some T cells may come from the graft donor. Specimen: PBMCs, collected after intestinal transplantation. The genes are TRBV19 and TRBJ1-5; possible D gene TRBD1, 6 bases. The CDR3 here is CASSPQGHKSYSNQPQHF. The CDR3 DNA reads as TGTGCCAGTAGTCCCCAGGGACACAAGAGTTATAGCAATCAGCCCCAGCATTTT.